This T cell receptor (beta chain) was identified in a study of cytotoxic CD8 clonotypes in ibrutinib-treated CLL. This clone is a singleton in its sample. Profiling relied on immunoSEQ multiplex PCR, and the TCRdb table lists in-frame clones only, not all of them. The table shows about 140,000 clones, with around 93% occurring only once. The sequence came from a human donor with chronic lymphocytic leukemia. This specimen was PBMCs, taken after 12 months of ibrutinib treatment.

CDR3 nucleotide sequence: TGTGCCAGCAGCGCGAGGACTAGCGGGAGGGCCTTGTCCTACGAGCAGTACTTC. Translating it yields CASSARTSGRALSYEQYF. This chain connects TRBV7-9 to TRBJ2-7, with 15 positions matching TRBD2. V lost 5 bases to trimming and J lost 1 base; unmatched junction nucleotides: 9. The CDR3 is 18 residues long. The germline gives CDR1 SEHNR, CDR2 FQNEAQ (reference sequence).